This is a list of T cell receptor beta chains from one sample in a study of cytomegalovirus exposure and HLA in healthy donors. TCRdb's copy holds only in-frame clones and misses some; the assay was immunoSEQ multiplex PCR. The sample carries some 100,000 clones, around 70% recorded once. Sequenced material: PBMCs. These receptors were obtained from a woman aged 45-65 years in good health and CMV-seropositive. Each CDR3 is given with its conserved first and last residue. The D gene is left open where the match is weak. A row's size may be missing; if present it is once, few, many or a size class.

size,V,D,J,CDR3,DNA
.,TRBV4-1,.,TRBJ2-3,CASSRVADTQYF,TGCGCCAGCAGCCGGGTAGCGGATACGCAGTATTTT
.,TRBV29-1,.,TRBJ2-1,CSVFLTSRNEQFF,TGCAGCGTTTTTTTAACTAGTCGAAATGAGCAGTTCTTC
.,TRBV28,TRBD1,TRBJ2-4,CATNEGTVYEYF,TGTGCCACCAATGAGGGGACAGTATACGAGTACTTC
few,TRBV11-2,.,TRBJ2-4,CASSLDLGAVNIQYF,TGTGCCAGCAGCTTAGATCTAGGGGCGGTGAACATTCAGTACTTC
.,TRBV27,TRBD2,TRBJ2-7,CASIPLGLAGAYEQYF,TGTGCCAGCATACCACTAGGACTAGCGGGAGCGTACGAGCAGTACTTC
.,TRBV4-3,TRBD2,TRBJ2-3,CASSQRGSGRIADTQYF,TGCGCCAGCAGCCAAAGGGGTAGCGGGAGGATCGCAGATACGCAGTATTTT
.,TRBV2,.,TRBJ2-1,CASSQPSRGVGRGGYNEQFF,TGTGCCAGCAGTCAACCCTCGCGAGGGGTAGGGCGGGGCGGCTACAATGAGCAGTTCTTC
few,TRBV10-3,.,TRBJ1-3,CAISDTGHSGNTIYF,TGTGCCATCAGTGATACGGGACACTCTGGAAACACCATATATTTT
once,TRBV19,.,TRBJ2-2,CASSILSPDRTTGELFF,TGTGCCAGTAGTATACTCTCCCCCGACAGGACCACCGGGGAGCTGTTTTTT
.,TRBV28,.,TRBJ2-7,CASSRPGLIFYEQYF,TGTGCCAGCAGCCGGCCGGGACTGATCTTCTACGAGCAGTACTTC
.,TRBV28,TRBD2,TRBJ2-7,CASRLAGDYEQYF,TGTGCCAGCAGGCTAGCGGGAGACTACGAGCAGTACTTC
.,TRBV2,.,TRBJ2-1,CASSEQREGEFF,TGTGCCAGCAGTGAGCAAAGGGAAGGGGAGTTCTTC
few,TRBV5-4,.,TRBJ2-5,CASSSLRGGGKTQYF,TGTGCCAGCAGCTCGTTGCGGGGAGGGGGAAAGACCCAGTACTTC
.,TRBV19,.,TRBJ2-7,CASSYAKEGHEQYF,TGTGCCAGTAGTTATGCCAAGGAGGGGCACGAGCAGTACTTC
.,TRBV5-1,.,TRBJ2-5,CASSGGRGGFETQYF,TGCGCCAGCAGCGGGGGGAGAGGGGGCTTCGAGACCCAGTACTTC
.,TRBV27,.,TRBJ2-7,CASSLYTDYEQYF,TGTGCCAGCAGTTTATACACCGACTACGAGCAGTACTTC
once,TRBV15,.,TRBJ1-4,CATSRKRRGGPSNEKLFF,TGTGCCACCAGCAGAAAGCGAAGGGGGGGTCCCTCTAATGAAAAACTGTTTTTT
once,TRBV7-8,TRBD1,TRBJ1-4,CASSRDTGGRNEKLFF,TGTGCCAGCAGCCGAGATACAGGGGGACGTAATGAAAAACTGTTTTTT
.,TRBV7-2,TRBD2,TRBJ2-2,CASSKTSAYTGELFF,TGTGCCAGCAGCAAAACTAGCGCCTACACCGGGGAGCTGTTTTTT
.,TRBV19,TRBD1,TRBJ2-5,CASSSTGGKGTQYF,TGTGCCAGTAGTTCGACAGGGGGCAAGGGGACCCAGTACTTC
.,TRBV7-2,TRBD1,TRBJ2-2,CASSWTGGANTGELFF,TGTGCCAGCAGCTGGACAGGGGGCGCGAACACCGGGGAGCTGTTTTTT
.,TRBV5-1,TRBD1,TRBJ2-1,CASSMGTGGVLNEQFF,TGCGCCAGCAGCATGGGGACAGGGGGCGTTCTTAATGAGCAGTTCTTC
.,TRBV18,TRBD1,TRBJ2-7,CASSIAYGQVAYEQYF,TGTGCCAGCTCAATTGCGTATGGACAGGTCGCCTACGAGCAGTACTTC
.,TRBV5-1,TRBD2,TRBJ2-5,CASSLILAGGGETQYF,TGCGCCAGCAGCTTGATTCTAGCGGGAGGCGGCGAGACCCAGTACTTC
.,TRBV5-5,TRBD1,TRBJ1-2,CASSLVQGAYGYTF,TGTGCCAGCAGCTTGGTACAGGGGGCTTATGGCTACACCTTC
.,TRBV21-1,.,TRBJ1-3,CASSSVNIKGGLNSGNTIYF,TGTGCCAGCAGCAGCGTTAACATTAAAGGGGGCCTTAACTCTGGAAACACCATATATTTT
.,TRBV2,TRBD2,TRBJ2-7,CASSLAGVREQYF,TGTGCCAGCAGTCTAGCGGGAGTTCGCGAGCAGTACTTC
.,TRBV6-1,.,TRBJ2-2,CASGVRGYTGELFF,TGTGCCAGCGGAGTCAGGGGTTACACCGGGGAGCTGTTTTTT
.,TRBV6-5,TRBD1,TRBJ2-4,CARKEDRLNDIQYF,TGTGCCAGGAAGGAGGACAGGCTAAACGACATTCAGTACTTC
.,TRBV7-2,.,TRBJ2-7,CASSLVSQGWVEQYF,TGTGCCAGCAGCTTAGTGTCCCAGGGGTGGGTCGAGCAGTACTTC
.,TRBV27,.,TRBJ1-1,CASSLQGGDTEAFF,TGTGCCAGCAGTTTACAGGGAGGAGACACTGAAGCTTTCTTT
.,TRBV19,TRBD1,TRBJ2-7,CASSIAPQGAYEQYF,TGTGCCAGTAGTATAGCCCCTCAGGGGGCCTACGAGCAGTACTTC
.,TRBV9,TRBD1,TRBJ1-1,CASSHTGQGQNTEAFF,TGTGCCAGCAGCCACACGGGACAGGGGCAGAACACTGAAGCTTTCTTT
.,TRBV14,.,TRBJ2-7,CASSQVQREQYF,TGTGCCAGCAGCCAAGTTCAGCGCGAGCAGTACTTC
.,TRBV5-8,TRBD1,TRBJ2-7,CASSLKGGTAYEQYF,TGTGCCAGCAGCTTGAAAGGGGGCACGGCCTACGAGCAGTACTTC
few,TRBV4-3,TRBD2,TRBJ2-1,CASSQGLAGGGFEQFF,TGCGCCAGCAGCCAAGGACTAGCGGGAGGGGGGTTTGAGCAGTTCTTC
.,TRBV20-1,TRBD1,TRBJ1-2,CSAERGGGYTF,TGCAGTGCCGAAAGAGGGGGCGGCTACACCTTC
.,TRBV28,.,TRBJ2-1,CASSKPGHVYNEQFF,TGTGCCAGCAGTAAACCGGGACACGTCTACAATGAGCAGTTCTTC
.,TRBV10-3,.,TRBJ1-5,CAITTVSNQPQHF,TGTGCCATTACGACTGTATCCAATCAGCCCCAGCATTTT
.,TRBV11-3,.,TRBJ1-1,CASSLATLQGTEAFF,TGTGCCAGCAGCTTAGCAACACTCCAGGGGACTGAAGCTTTCTTT
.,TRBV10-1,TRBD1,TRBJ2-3,CASSQGTGGASDTQYF,TGCGCCAGCAGCCAAGGGACAGGGGGCGCTTCAGATACGCAGTATTTT
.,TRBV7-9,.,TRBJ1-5,CASSLEGAGNQPQHF,TGTGCCAGCAGCTTAGAAGGGGCAGGCAATCAGCCCCAGCATTTT
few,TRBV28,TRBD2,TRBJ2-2,CASSRLAVANTGELFF,TGTGCCAGCAGTCGACTAGCAGTCGCGAACACCGGGGAGCTGTTTTTT
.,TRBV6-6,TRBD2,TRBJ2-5,CASSYAAGWQETQYF,TGTGCCAGCAGTTACGCAGCGGGATGGCAAGAGACCCAGTACTTC
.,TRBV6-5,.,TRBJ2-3,CASSYHLQDTQYF,TGTGCCAGCAGTTACCACTTGCAAGATACGCAGTATTTT
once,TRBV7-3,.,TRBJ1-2,CASSSAGRGYTF,TGTGCCAGCAGCTCCGCGGGGCGTGGCTACACCTTC